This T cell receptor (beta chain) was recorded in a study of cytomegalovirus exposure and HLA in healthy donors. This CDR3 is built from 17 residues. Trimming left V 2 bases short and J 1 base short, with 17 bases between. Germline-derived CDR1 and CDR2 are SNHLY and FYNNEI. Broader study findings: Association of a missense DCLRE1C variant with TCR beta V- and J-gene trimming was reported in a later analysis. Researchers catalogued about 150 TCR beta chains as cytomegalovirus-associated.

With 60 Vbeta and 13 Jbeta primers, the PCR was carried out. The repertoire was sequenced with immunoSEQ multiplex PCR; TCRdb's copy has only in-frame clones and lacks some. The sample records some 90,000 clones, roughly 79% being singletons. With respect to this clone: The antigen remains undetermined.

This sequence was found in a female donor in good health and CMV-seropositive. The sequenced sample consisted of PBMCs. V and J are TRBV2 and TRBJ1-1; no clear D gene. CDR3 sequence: CASSEPSRGWGNTEAFF. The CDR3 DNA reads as TGTGCCAGCAGTGAACCGTCCCGGGGATGGGGGAACACTGAAGCTTTCTTT.